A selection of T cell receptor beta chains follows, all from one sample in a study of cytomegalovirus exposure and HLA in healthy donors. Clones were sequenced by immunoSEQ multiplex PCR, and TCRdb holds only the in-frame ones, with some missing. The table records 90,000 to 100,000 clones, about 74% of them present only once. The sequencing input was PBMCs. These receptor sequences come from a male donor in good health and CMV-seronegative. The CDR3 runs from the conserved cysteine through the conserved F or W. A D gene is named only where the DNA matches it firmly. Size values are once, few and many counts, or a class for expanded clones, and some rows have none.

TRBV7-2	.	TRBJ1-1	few	TGTGCCAGCAGCTTAGCTTTTACAGATGACACTGAAGCTTTCTTT	CASSLAFTDDTEAFF
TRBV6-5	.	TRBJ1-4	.	TGTGCCAGCAGTTACGTGGACAGTTCAAATGAAAAACTGTTTTTT	CASSYVDSSNEKLFF
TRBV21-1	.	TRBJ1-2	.	TGTGCCAGCAGACAGGGGGTGCCCTATGGCTACACCTTC	CASRQGVPYGYTF
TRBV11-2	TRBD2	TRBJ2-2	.	TGTGCCAGCAGCGCCCGCGGGGGGAGCGGGAGAGGTACCGGGGAGCTGTTTTTT	CASSARGGSGRGTGELFF
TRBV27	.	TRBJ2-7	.	TGTGCCAGCAGTTTTACGGGTAGGAGGTACGAGCAGTACTTC	CASSFTGRRYEQYF
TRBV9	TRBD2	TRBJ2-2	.	TGTGCCAGCAGCGTAGGACTAGCGGTTAACACCGGGGAGCTGTTTTTT	CASSVGLAVNTGELFF
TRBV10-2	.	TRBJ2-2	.	TGCGCCAGCAGTCCGGGTGTAGGCCGGGAGCTGTTTTTT	CASSPGVGRELFF
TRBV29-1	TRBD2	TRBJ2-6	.	TGCAGCGTTGACTCGGGGGGCAACGTCCTGACTTTC	CSVDSGGNVLTF
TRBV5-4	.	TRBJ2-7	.	TGTGCCAGCGGGCAAGGCCAGGGGGGCTACGAGCAGTACTTC	CASGQGQGGYEQYF
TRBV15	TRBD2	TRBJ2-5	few	TGTGCCACCAGCAGAGACCGACTAGCTGGGGTGGAGACCCAGTACTTC	CATSRDRLAGVETQYF
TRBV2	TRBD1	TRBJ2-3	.	TGTGCCAGCAGTCCCAGACAGGGTTGGGACACAGATACGCAGTATTTT	CASSPRQGWDTDTQYF
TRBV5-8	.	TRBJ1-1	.	TGTGCCAGCAACGGAGGACGGTTTTCCGAAGCTTTCTTT	CASNGGRFSEAFF
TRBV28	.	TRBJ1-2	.	TGTGCCAGCAGTTTCGGGGGGTCAGCTAACTATGGCTACACCTTC	CASSFGGSANYGYTF
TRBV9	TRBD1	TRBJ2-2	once	TGTGCCAGCAGCGTAAGGGACAGCGGAGCGAACACCGGGGAGCTGTTTTTT	CASSVRDSGANTGELFF
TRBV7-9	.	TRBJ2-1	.	TGTGCCAGCAGACTAGAGGGAGGTGGGAACAATGAGCAGTTCTTC	CASRLEGGGNNEQFF
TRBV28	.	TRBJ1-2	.	TGTGCCAGCAGTACAGGGTTGCATGGCTACACCTTC	CASSTGLHGYTF
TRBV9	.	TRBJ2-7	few	TGTGCCAGCAGCGCCGCTGTAGGGACTGCCTACGAGCAGTACTTC	CASSAAVGTAYEQYF
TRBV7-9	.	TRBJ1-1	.	TGTGCCAGCAGCTTAAGTCGGCAGGGTACCAACACTGAAGCTTTCTTT	CASSLSRQGTNTEAFF
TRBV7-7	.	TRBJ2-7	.	TGTGCCAGCAGCCCCCGTGAGGGATACGAGCAGTACTTC	CASSPREGYEQYF
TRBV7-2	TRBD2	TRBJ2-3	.	TGTGCCAGCAGCTTAGGGGCGGGAGTGCAGGATACGCAGTATTTT	CASSLGAGVQDTQYF
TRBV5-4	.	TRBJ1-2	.	TGTGCCAGCAGCTTGCCTTGGCAGGACTATGGCTACACCTTC	CASSLPWQDYGYTF
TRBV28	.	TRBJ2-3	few	TGTGCCAGCAGTCAACAGATTACGCAGTATTTT	CASSQQITQYF
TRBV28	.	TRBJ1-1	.	TGTGCCAGCATTCGGGGGGCGGACACTGAAGCTTTCTTT	CASIRGADTEAFF
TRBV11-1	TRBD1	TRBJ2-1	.	TGTGCCAGCAGCTGGTTACCGGGACAGGGGTGGAATGAGCAGTTCTTC	CASSWLPGQGWNEQFF
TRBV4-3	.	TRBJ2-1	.	TGCGCCAGCAGCCAAGATGCGGCAGGGTTGACCTACAATGAGCAGTTCTTC	CASSQDAAGLTYNEQFF
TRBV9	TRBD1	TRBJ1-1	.	TGTGCCAGCAGCCCAGGACAGGGGTCTATGAACACTGAAGCTTTCTTT	CASSPGQGSMNTEAFF
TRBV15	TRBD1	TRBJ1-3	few	TGTGCCACCAGCAGGACAGGGTCTGATCGCACCATATATTTT	CATSRTGSDRTIYF
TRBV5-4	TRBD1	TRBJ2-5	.	TGTGCCAGCAGCTTGGCCCCGGGACAGGGTGGGGAGACCCAGTACTTC	CASSLAPGQGGETQYF
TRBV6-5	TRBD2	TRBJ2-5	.	TGTGCCAGCAGTTACCTAGCGGGAGGCCAAGAGACCCAGTACTTC	CASSYLAGGQETQYF
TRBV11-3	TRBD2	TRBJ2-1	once	TGTGCCAGCAGGAGGACTAGCTCCGGTGAGCAGTTCTTC	CASRRTSSGEQFF
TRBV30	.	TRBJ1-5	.	TGTGCCTGGAGTGGGGGCGGTTTTGGCAATCAGCCCCAGCATTTT	CAWSGGGFGNQPQHF
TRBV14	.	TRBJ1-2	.	TGTGCCAGCAGCCAAGATTTAACGGGGGGCGGCTACACCTTC	CASSQDLTGGGYTF
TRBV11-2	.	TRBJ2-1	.	TGTGCCAGCAGCAACTACAAGGTACAGGTCCGAAATGAGCAGTTCTTC	CASSNYKVQVRNEQFF
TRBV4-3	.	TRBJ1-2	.	TGCGCCAGCAGCCAATGGGGACTTCGCGGGGGCTACACCTTC	CASSQWGLRGGYTF
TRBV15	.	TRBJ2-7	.	TGTGCCACCAGCAGAGATGCGGGCCCGAGCTCCTACGAGCAGTACTTC	CATSRDAGPSSYEQYF
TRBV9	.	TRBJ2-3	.	TGTGCCAGCAGCCCAGGGTCACTGGGCACAGATACGCAGTATTTT	CASSPGSLGTDTQYF